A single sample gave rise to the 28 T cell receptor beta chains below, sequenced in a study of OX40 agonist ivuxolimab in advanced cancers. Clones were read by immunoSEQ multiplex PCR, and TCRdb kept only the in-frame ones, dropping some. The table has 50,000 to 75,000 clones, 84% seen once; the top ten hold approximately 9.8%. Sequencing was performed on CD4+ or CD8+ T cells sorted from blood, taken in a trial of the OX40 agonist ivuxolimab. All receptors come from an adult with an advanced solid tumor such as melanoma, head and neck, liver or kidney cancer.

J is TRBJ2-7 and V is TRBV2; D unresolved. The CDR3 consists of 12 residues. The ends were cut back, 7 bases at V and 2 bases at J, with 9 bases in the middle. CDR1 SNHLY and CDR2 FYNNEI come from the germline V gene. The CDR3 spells CASTTLPYEQYF. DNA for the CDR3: TGTGCCAGCACAACGCTCCCCTACGAGCAGTACTTC.

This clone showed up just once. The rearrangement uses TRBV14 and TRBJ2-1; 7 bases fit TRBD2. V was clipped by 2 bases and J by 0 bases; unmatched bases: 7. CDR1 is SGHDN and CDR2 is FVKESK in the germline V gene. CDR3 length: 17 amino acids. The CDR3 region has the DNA TGTGCCAGCAGCCAATTTCGGCCGGGAGGCTCCTACAATGAGCAGTTCTTC. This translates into CASSQFRPGGSYNEQFF.

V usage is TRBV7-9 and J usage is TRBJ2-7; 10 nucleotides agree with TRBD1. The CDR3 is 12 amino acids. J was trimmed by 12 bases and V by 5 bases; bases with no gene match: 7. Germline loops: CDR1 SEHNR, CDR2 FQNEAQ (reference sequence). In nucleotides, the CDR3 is TGTGCCAGCAGCCCCGCGGGACAGGGGCTGTACTTC. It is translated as CASSPAGQGLYF.

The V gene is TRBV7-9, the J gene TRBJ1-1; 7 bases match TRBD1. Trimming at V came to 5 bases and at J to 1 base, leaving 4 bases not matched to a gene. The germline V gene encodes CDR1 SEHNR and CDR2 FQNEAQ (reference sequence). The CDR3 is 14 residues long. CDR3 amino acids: CASSRGGGNTEAFF. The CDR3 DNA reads TGTGCCAGCAGCCGAGGGGGCGGGAACACTGAAGCTTTCTTT.

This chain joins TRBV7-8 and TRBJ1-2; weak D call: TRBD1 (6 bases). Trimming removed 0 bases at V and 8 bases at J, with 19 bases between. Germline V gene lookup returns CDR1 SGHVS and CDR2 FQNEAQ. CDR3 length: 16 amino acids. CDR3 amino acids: CASSLATGRSLGGYTF. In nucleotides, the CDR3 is TGTGCCAGCAGCTTAGCGACAGGACGGTCTTTGGGAGGCTACACCTTC.

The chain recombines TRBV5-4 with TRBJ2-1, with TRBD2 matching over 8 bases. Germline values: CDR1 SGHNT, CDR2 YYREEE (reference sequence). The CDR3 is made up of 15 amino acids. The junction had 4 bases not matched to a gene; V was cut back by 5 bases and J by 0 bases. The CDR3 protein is CASSISGASYNEQFF. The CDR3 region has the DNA TGTGCCAGCAGTATTAGCGGGGCCTCCTACAATGAGCAGTTCTTC.

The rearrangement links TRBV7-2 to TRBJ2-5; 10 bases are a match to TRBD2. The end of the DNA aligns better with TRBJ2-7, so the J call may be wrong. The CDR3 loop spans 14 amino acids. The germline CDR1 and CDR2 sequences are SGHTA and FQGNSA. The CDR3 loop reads CASSFSGRSYEQYF. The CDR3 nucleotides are TGTGCCAGCAGCTTTAGCGGGAGGTCCTACGAGCAGTACTTC.

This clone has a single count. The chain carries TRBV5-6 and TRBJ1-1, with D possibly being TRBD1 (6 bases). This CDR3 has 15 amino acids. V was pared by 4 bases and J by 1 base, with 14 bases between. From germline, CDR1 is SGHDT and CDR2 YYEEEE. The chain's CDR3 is CASSLRQAKNTEAFF. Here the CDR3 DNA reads TGTGCCAGCAGCCTACGACAGGCCAAGAACACTGAAGCTTTCTTT.

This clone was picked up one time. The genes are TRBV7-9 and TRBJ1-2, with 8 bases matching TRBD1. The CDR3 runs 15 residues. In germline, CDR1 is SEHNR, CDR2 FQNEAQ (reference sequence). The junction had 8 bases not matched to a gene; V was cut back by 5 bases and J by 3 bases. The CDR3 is CASSLDRGLHYGYTF. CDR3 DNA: TGTGCCAGCAGCCTCGACAGGGGCCTCCACTATGGCTACACCTTC.

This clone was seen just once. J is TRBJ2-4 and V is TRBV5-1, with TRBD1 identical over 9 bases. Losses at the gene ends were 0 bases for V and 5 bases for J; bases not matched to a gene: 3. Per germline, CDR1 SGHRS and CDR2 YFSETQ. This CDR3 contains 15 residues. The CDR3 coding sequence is TGCGCCAGCAGCTTGGCCTACAGGGGGCAAAACATTCAGTACTTC. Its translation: CASSLAYRGQNIQYF.

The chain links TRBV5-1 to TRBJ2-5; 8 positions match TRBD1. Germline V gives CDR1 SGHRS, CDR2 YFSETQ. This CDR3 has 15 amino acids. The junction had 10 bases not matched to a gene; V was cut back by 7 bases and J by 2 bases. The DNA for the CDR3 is TGCGCCAGCCAGGGGGCGGGGAAGGGACAAGAGACCCAGTACTTC. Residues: CASQGAGKGQETQYF. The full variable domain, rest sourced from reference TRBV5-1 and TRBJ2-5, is KAGVTQTPRYLIKTRGQQVTLSCSPISGHRSVSWYQQTPGQGLQFLFEYFSETQRNKGNFPGRFSGRQFSNSRSEMNVSTLELGDSALYLCASQGAGKGQETQYFGPGTRLLVL.

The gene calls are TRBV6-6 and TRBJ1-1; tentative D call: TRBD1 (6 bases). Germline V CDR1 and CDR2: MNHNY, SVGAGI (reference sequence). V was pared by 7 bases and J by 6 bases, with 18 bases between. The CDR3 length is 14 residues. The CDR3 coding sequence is TGTGCCAGCAACCAACCAGGACAGACCCCTGAAGCTTTCTTT. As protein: CASNQPGQTPEAFF.

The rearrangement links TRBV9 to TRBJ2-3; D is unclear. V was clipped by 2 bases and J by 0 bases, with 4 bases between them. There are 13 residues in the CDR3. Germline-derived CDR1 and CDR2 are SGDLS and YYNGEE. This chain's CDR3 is CASSVLSTDTQYF. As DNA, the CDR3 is TGTGCCAGCAGCGTTCTCAGCACAGATACGCAGTATTTT.

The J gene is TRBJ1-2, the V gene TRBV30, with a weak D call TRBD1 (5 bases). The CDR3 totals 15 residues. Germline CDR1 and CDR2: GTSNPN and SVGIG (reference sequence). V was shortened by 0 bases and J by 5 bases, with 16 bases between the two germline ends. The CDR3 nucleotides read TGTGCCTGGAGTGTTTTCGGGGGTCTGGGGTATGGCTACACCTTC. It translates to CAWSVFGGLGYGYTF.

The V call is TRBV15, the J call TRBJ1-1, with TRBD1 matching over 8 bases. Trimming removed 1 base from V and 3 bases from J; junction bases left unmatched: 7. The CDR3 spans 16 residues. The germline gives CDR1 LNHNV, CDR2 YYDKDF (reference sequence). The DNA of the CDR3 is TGTGCCACCAGCAGAGCGCAGGGGGCGAGGTACACTGAAGCTTTCTTT. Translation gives CATSRAQGARYTEAFF.

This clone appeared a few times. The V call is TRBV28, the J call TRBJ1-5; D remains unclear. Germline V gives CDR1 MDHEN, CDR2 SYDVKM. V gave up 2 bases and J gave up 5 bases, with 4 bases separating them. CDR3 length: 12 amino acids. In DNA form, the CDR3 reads TGTGCCAGCAGTTTAGGCCATCAGCCCCAGCATTTT. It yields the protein CASSLGHQPQHF.

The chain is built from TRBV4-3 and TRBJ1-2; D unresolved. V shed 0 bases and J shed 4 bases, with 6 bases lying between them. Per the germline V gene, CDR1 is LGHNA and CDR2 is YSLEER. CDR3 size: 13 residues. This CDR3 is CASSQDSIYGYTF. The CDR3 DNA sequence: TGCGCCAGCAGCCAAGACTCGATCTATGGCTACACCTTC.

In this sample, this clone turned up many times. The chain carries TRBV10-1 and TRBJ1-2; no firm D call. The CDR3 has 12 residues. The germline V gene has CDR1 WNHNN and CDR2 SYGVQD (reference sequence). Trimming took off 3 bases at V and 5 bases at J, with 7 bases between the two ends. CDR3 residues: CASSERRYGYTF. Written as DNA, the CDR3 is TGCGCCAGCAGTGAACGGCGGTATGGCTACACCTTC.

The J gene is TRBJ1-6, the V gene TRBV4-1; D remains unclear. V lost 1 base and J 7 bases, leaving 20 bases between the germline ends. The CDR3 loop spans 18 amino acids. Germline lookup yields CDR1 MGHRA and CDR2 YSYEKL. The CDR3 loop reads CASSQAAAGRIWNSPLHF. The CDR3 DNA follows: TGCGCCAGCAGCCAAGCCGCCGCCGGGCGCATATGGAATTCACCCCTCCACTTT.

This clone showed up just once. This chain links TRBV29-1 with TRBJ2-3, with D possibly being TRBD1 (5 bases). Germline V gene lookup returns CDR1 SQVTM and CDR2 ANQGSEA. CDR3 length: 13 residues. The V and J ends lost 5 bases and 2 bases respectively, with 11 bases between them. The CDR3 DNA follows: TGCAGCGTTAGACAGCAAAACACAGATACGCAGTATTTT. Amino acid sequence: CSVRQQNTDTQYF.

CDR3 sequence reads: CASSPQAGGAISNYGYTF. CDR3 sequence (DNA): TGTGCCAGCAGCCCACAGGCAGGTGGGGCTATATCTAACTATGGCTACACCTTC. This chain uses TRBV7-6 with TRBJ1-2; possibly TRBD1 for D (5 bases). Germline V gene data show CDR1 as SGHVS and CDR2 as FNYEAQ. Trimming took 5 bases from V and 0 from J, leaving 22 bases between them. The CDR3 is made up of 18 amino acids.

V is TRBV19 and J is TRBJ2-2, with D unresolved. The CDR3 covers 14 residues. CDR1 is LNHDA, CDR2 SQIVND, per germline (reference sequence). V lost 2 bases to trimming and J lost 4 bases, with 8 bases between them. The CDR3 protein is CASSIQIGTGELFF. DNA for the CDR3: TGTGCCAGTAGTATACAGATAGGCACCGGGGAGCTGTTTTTT.

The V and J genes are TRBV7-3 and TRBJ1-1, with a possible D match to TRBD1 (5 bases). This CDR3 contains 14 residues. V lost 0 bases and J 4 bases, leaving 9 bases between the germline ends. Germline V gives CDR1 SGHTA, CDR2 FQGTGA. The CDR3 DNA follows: TGTGCCAGCAGCTTAACTTGGGGGGGCACTGAAGCTTTCTTT. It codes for CASSLTWGGTEAFF.

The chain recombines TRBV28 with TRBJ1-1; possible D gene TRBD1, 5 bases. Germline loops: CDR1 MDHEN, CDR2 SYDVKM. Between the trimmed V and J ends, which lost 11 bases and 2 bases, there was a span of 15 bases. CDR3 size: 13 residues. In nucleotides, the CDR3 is TGTGCCCTCGTTGACAGAACCAACACTGAAGCTTTCTTT. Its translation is CALVDRTNTEAFF.

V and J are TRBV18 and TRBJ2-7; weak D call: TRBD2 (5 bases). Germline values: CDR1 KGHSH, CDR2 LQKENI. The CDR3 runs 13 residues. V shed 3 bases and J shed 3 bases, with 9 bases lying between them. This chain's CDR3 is CASSPGLSYEQYF. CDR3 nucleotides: TGTGCCAGCTCACCCGGACTCAGCTACGAGCAGTACTTC. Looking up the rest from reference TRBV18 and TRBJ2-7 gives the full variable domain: NAGVMQNPRHLVRRRGQEARLRCSPMKGHSHVYWYRQLPEEGLKFMVYLQKENIIDESGMPKERFSAEFPKEGPSILRIQQVVRGDSAAYFCASSPGLSYEQYFGPGTRLTVT.

The DNA of the CDR3 is TGTGCCAGCAGTACTGACGGGTACACTGAAGCTTTCTTT. This encodes CASSTDGYTEAFF. The V gene is TRBV7-2, the J gene TRBJ1-1; the D is unclear. This CDR3 spans 13 amino acids. CDR1 SGHTA and CDR2 FQGNSA come from the germline V gene. The V gene lost 6 bases and the J gene lost 3 bases, with 11 bases spanning the gap.

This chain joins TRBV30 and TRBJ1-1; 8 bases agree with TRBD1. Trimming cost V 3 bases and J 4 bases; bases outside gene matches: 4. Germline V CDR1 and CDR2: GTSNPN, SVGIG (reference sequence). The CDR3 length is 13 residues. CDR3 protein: CAWSSGQVTEAFF. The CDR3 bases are TGTGCCTGGAGCTCGGGACAGGTCACTGAAGCTTTCTTT.

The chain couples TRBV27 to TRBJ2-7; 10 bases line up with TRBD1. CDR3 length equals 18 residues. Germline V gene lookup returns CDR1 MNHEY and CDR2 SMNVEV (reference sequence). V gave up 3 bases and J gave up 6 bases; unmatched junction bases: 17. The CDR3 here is CASSFLTGVDRGLREQYF. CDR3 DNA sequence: TGTGCCAGCAGTTTTCTTACGGGGGTAGACAGGGGGCTTCGCGAGCAGTACTTC.